The sequence of this TCR beta chain was determined in a study of T cells after yellow fever vaccination. About the study: It was SMART-Seq v4 Ultra Low Input that prepared the fractions with low cell numbers.

The CDR3 contains 15 residues. Trimming at V came to 0 bases and at J to 3 bases, leaving 5 bases not matched to a gene. Germline-derived CDR1 and CDR2 are SGHDN and FVKESK. Generation of TCR cDNA used 5'RACE template switching (which added a universal primer site and UMIs). Via MiXCR, TCRdb re-called the 5' RACE reads, giving one row per CDR3 protein. This sample has about 170,000 distinct CDR3 sequences, with 9.5% to 12% found just once. This clonotype was seen only a few times. What it recognizes is unknown. Study findings and constraints: Abundant bulk-derived clonotypes could contaminate FACS-sorted repertoires. A large majority of primary-vaccination clones showed up again after the booster (about 97% CD4, around 90% CD8).

The chain combines TRBV14 with TRBJ2-7, with 7 bases that match TRBD2. The source is a man aged 18 to 30 who received the YFV17D yellow fever vaccine. The sample was CD8+ T cells sorted from PBMCs, taken 15 days after the yellow fever booster vaccination. The CDR3 here is CASSQDGLADYEQYF. As DNA, the CDR3 is TGTGCCAGCAGCCAAGATGGCCTAGCGGACTACGAGCAGTACTTC.